Listed below are T cell receptor beta chains from one sample, sequenced in a study of low-dose radiotherapy and immunotherapy resistance in tumors. TCRdb itself ran the reads through MiXCR, one entry per CDR3 protein. Of about 39,000 distinct CDR3 sequences detected, roughly 20% appear once; the ten largest clones hold 9.2%. The source was PBMCs, collected after low-dose radiotherapy plus immunotherapy. The receptors originated from a female donor with ovarian cancer. Each CDR3 is given with its conserved first and last residue. A D gene is named only where the DNA matches it firmly. Part of the rows lack a size; the others show once, few, many or a class for expanded clones.

d_call j_call clone_size v_call cdr3_aa cdr3_nt
NA TRBJ1-2 NA TRBV7-9 CASTRGEQVGYTF TGTGCCAGCACCCGAGGGGAACAGGTCGGCTACACCTTC
TRBD2 TRBJ2-5 many TRBV30 CAWRKASGGDYKETQYF TGTGCCTGGAGGAAGGCTAGCGGGGGGGATTACAAAGAGACCCAGTACTTC
TRBD2 TRBJ2-1 many TRBV5-1 CASSLGLGLAGVNEQFF TGCGCCAGCAGCTTGGGCCTGGGACTAGCGGGGGTAAATGAGCAGTTCTTC
NA TRBJ2-1 NA TRBV14 CASSQGFRESYNEQFF TGTGCCAGCAGCCAAGGCTTCCGGGAGTCCTACAATGAGCAGTTCTTC
TRBD2 TRBJ2-1 many TRBV6-4 CASSDVSGGYNEQFF TGTGCCAGCAGTGACGTTAGCGGGGGGTACAATGAGCAGTTCTTC
TRBD2 TRBJ2-3 many TRBV20-1 CSALSGRASTDTQYF TGCAGTGCCCTATCGGGGAGGGCGAGCACAGATACGCAGTATTTT
NA TRBJ1-5 many TRBV12-3/TRBV12-4 CASRLGGLGNQPQHF TGTGCCAGCAGACTGGGTGGATTGGGCAATCAGCCCCAGCATTTT
NA TRBJ2-3 many TRBV6-5 CASGRAADTQYF TGTGCCAGCGGGAGAGCGGCAGATACGCAGTATTTT
NA TRBJ2-1 many TRBV5-6 CASSGGVGRWYNEQFF TGTGCCAGCAGCGGCGGAGTGGGGCGATGGTACAATGAGCAGTTCTTC
TRBD2 TRBJ2-7 many TRBV4-1 CASSQGSGNRYEQYF TGCGCCAGCAGCCAGGGTAGCGGGAATCGCTACGAGCAGTACTTC
NA TRBJ2-1 few TRBV21-1 CASTSTGPNKDEQFF TGTGCCAGCACCTCGACAGGGCCCAATAAGGATGAGCAGTTCTTC
NA TRBJ2-3 many TRBV20-1 CSASIGGTDTQYF TGCAGTGCTAGTATCGGTGGCACAGATACGCAGTATTTT
NA TRBJ2-4 many TRBV5-4 CASSLSSFRGAKNIQYF TGTGCCAGCAGCTTATCCTCTTTTAGGGGAGCCAAAAACATTCAGTACTTC
NA TRBJ1-6 many TRBV12-3/TRBV12-4 CASSRSQGSYNSPLHF TGTGCCAGCAGTAGATCCCAGGGATCCTATAATTCACCCCTCCACTTT
NA TRBJ2-2 many TRBV5-1 CASSLTGPNSGELFF TGCGCCAGCAGCTTGACGGGTCCCAACTCCGGGGAGCTGTTTTTT
NA TRBJ1-3 many TRBV19 CASSQLSSGNTIYF TGTGCCAGTAGTCAACTGAGCTCTGGAAACACCATATATTTT
TRBD1 TRBJ1-5 many TRBV5-8 CASSGGTALNQPQHF TGTGCCAGCAGCGGCGGGACAGCCCTCAATCAGCCCCAGCATTTT
NA TRBJ1-4 many TRBV9 CASSPRQATNEKLFF TGTGCCAGCAGCCCCCGACAGGCAACTAATGAAAAACTGTTTTTT
TRBD1 TRBJ1-1 NA TRBV7-9 CASSSLGTGQNVGTEAFF TGTGCCAGCAGCTCATTAGGGACAGGGCAGAACGTGGGCACTGAAGCTTTCTTT
NA TRBJ2-3 NA TRBV4-3 CASSQELRVPQEDTQYF TGCGCCAGCAGCCAAGAGCTCAGGGTTCCCCAAGAAGATACGCAGTATTTT
NA TRBJ2-3 NA TRBV3-1 CASSHRAGNTDTQYF TGTGCCAGCAGCCACCGGGCAGGGAACACAGATACGCAGTATTTT
TRBD1 TRBJ2-3 many TRBV12-3/TRBV12-4 CASSWDSGELSTDTQYF TGTGCCAGCAGTTGGGACAGCGGCGAACTTAGCACAGATACGCAGTATTTT
NA TRBJ2-1 many TRBV19 CASRGGTGSMNEQFF TGTGCCAGTAGAGGGGGGACCGGGAGCATGAATGAGCAGTTCTTC
NA TRBJ2-7 NA TRBV2 CASSGAHGRSYEQYF TGTGCCAGCAGCGGGGCGCATGGCAGGTCCTACGAGCAGTACTTC
TRBD1 TRBJ2-3 NA TRBV28 CASRSRDRLDF TGTGCCAGCAGGTCCCGGGACAGATTGGATTTT
NA TRBJ2-7 many TRBV2 CASNDRGPYEQYF TGTGCCAGCAACGATAGGGGCCCCTACGAGCAGTACTTC
NA TRBJ2-5 many TRBV5-1 CASSGDAGGTQYF TGCGCCAGCAGCGGGGACGCAGGAGGGACCCAGTACTTC
TRBD1 TRBJ2-1 medium-sized TRBV5-1 CASSLAPLNRGRSYNEQFF TGCGCCAGCAGCTTGGCGCCTCTAAACAGGGGACGCTCCTACAATGAGCAGTTCTTC
NA TRBJ2-7 many TRBV20-1 CSGYRATYEQYF TGCAGTGGATACAGGGCCACCTACGAGCAGTACTTC
NA TRBJ2-7 many TRBV29-1 CSVGVSVEQYF TGCAGCGTTGGCGTGTCCGTCGAGCAGTACTTC
NA TRBJ2-3 many TRBV6-2/TRBV6-3 CASSVPPGTGYADTQYF TGTGCCAGCAGTGTCCCTCCCGGCACAGGGTATGCAGATACGCAGTATTTT
NA TRBJ1-2 medium-sized TRBV6-6 CASHGGSGYTF TGTGCCAGCCACGGAGGGAGTGGCTACACCTTC
NA TRBJ1-2 many TRBV10-3 CAISELAEGGYTF TGTGCCATCAGTGAGTTGGCGGAAGGGGGCTACACCTTC
TRBD1 TRBJ2-3 many TRBV11-2 CASSGGTGYTDTQYF TGTGCCAGCAGCGGCGGGACAGGGTACACAGATACGCAGTATTTT
TRBD2 TRBJ2-6 NA TRBV5-4 CASSHSGRAGSGANVLTF TGTGCCAGCAGCCATAGCGGGAGGGCCGGCTCTGGGGCCAACGTCCTGACTTTC
NA TRBJ2-1 NA TRBV28 CASTQSGAGNNEQFF TGTGCCAGCACCCAAAGTGGGGCGGGGAACAATGAGCAGTTCTTC
TRBD2 TRBJ2-7 many TRBV27 CASSFVAGGLNEQYF TGTGCCAGCAGTTTTGTAGCGGGAGGGCTAAACGAGCAGTACTTC
NA TRBJ1-1 many TRBV19 CASTLTLATEAFF TGTGCCAGTACTCTGACCTTGGCCACTGAAGCTTTCTTT
NA TRBJ2-1 many TRBV2 CASSAEMRGLTSSYNEQFF TGTGCCAGCAGTGCTGAAATGCGGGGTCTTACCAGCTCCTACAATGAGCAGTTCTTC
NA TRBJ1-2 medium-sized TRBV6-2/TRBV6-3 CASSYAAKRGRGVYGYTF TGTGCCAGCAGTTATGCGGCAAAAAGAGGAAGGGGTGTCTATGGCTACACCTTC
NA TRBJ2-1 medium-sized TRBV28 CASLRVRIGNEQFF TGTGCCAGCCTCAGGGTGAGAATAGGGAATGAGCAGTTCTTC
TRBD2 TRBJ2-3 many TRBV6-5 CASSYSALAGGIADTQYF TGTGCCAGCAGTTACTCAGCCCTAGCGGGGGGGATCGCAGATACGCAGTATTTT
NA TRBJ2-1 many TRBV28 CASSLGSPGAPNEQFF TGTGCCAGCAGTTTAGGAAGCCCAGGAGCCCCGAATGAGCAGTTCTTC
TRBD1 TRBJ1-6 few TRBV9 CASTDRPNSPLHF TGTGCCAGCACGGACAGGCCAAATTCACCCCTCCACTTT
NA TRBJ2-2 many TRBV18 CASSPPGLTGELFF TGTGCCAGCTCACCACCAGGTCTCACCGGGGAGCTGTTTTTT
NA TRBJ2-2 many TRBV28 CASRGPERVGELFF TGTGCCAGCAGGGGGCCGGAACGGGTCGGGGAGCTGTTTTTT
NA TRBJ2-7 many TRBV12-3/TRBV12-4 CASSIAGTSYEQYF TGTGCCAGCAGTATCGCCGGGACTTCCTACGAGCAGTACTTC
NA TRBJ1-3 many TRBV19 CASSMYLIRTGSGNTIYF TGTGCCAGTAGTATGTATTTAATCCGAACAGGGTCTGGAAACACCATATATTTT
NA TRBJ2-3 many TRBV27 CASSLWRSGLDTQYF TGTGCCAGCAGTTTATGGCGCTCAGGGTTGGATACGCAGTATTTT
NA TRBJ1-2 NA TRBV28 CASSFRGTNYGYTF TGTGCCAGCAGTTTCCGGGGCACTAACTATGGCTACACCTTC
NA TRBJ1-4 NA TRBV24-1 CASIGGDGATNEKLFFF NA
TRBD1 TRBJ1-1 NA TRBV25-1 CVSSEYPPDAKGAGTEAFF TGTGTCAGCAGTGAATACCCACCAGACGCAAAGGGGGCCGGCACTGAAGCTTTCTTT
TRBD2 TRBJ2-5 many TRBV6-5 CASSRTSGGRETQYF TGTGCCAGCAGTAGGACTAGCGGGGGGAGAGAGACCCAGTACTTC
NA TRBJ2-2 NA TRBV9 CASSPLGATGTGELFF TGTGCCAGCAGCCCCCTGGGGGCGACAGGCACCGGGGAGCTGTTTTTT
NA TRBJ1-4 NA TRBV7-9 CASSYSGRTVSNEKLLFF TGTGCCAGCAGCTATTCCGGGCGGACAGTTTCTAATGAAAAACTGTTGTTTTTT
NA TRBJ2-3 medium-sized TRBV28 CASSFRTAIDGTDTQYF TGTGCCAGCAGTTTCCGGACCGCCATCGACGGCACAGATACGCAGTATTTT
NA TRBJ2-7 few TRBV5-5 CASSRQEQTYEQYF TGTGCCAGCAGCAGACAGGAGCAAACCTACGAGCAGTACTTC